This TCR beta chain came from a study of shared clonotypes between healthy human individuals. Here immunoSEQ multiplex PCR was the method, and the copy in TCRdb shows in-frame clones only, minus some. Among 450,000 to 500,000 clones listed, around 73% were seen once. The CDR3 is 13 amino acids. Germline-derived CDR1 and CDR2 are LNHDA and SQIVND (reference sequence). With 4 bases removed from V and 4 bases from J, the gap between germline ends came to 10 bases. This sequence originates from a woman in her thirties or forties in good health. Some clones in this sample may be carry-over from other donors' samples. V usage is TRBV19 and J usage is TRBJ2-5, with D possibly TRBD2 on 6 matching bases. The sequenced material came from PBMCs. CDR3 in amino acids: CASSTTSAETQYF. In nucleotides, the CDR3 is TGTGCCAGTAGTACGACTAGTGCAGAGACCCAGTACTTC.